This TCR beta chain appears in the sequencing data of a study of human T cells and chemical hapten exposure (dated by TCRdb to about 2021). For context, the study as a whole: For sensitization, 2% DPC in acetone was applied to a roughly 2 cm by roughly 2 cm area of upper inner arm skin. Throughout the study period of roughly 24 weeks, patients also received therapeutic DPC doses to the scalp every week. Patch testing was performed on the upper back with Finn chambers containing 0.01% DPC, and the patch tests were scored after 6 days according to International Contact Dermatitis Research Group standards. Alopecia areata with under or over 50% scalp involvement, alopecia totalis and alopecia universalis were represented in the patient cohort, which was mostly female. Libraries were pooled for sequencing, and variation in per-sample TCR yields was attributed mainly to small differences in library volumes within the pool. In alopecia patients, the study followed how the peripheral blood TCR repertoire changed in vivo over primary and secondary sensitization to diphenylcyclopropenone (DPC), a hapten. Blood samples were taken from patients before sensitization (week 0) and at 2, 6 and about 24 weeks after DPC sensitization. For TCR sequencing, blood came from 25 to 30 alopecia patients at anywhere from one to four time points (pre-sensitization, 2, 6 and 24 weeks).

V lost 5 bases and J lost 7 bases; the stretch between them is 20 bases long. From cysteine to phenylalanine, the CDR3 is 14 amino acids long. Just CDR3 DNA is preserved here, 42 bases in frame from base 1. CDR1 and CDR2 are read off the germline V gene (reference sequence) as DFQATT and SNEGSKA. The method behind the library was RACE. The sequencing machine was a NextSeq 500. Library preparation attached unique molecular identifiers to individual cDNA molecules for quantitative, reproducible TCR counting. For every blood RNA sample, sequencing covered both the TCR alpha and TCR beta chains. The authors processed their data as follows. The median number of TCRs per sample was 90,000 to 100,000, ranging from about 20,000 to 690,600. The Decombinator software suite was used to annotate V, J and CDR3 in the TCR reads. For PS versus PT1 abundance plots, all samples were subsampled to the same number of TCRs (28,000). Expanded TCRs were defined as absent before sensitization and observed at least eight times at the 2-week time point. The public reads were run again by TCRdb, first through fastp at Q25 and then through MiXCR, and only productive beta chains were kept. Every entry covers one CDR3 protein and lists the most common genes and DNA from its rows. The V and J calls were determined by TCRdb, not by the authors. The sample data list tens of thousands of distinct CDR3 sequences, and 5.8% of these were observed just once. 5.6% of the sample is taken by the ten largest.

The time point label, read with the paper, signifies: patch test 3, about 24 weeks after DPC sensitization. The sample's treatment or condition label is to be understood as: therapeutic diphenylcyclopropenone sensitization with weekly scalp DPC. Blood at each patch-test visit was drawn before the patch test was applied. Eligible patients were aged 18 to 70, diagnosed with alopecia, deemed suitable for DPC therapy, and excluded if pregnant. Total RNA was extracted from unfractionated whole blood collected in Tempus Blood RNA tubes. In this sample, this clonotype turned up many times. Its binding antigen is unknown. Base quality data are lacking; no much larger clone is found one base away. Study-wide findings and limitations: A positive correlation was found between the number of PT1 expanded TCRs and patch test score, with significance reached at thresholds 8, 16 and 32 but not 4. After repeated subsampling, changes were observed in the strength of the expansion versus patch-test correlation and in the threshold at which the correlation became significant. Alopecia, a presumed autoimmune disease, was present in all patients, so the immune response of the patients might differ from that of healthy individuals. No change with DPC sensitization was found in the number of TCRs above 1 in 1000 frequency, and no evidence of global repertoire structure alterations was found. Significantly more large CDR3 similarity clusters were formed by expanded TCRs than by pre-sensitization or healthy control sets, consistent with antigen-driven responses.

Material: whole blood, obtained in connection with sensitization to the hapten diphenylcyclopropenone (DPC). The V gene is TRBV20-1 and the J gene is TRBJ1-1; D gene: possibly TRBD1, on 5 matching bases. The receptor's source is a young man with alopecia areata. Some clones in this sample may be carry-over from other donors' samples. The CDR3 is CSAPEWGAGVEAFF. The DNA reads TGCAGTGCTCCGGAGTGGGGCGCCGGGGTTGAAGCTTTCTTT.